This is a list of T cell receptor beta chains from one sample in a study of blood T cell repertoires in COVID-19. Generated by immunoSEQ multiplex PCR, the TCRdb table keeps only in-frame clones and is missing some. The sample records around 190,000 clones, around 85% being singletons. The sequencing input was PBMCs or T cells enriched from blood (not recorded which). These receptors came from a woman aged 25 to 39 who had recovered from COVID-19. The CDR3 runs from the conserved cysteine through the conserved F or W. D genes are given only for firm matches. Clone size, where shown, is once, few, many, or a class for clones that have expanded.

abundance: few
d_gene: NA
j_gene: TRBJ1-6
v_gene: TRBV28
CDR3aa: CASSSRVSSYNSPLHF
CDR3nt: TGTGCCAGCAGTTCCCGCGTTAGCTCCTATAATTCACCCCTCCACTTT

abundance: once
d_gene: TRBD1
j_gene: TRBJ1-2
v_gene: TRBV28
CDR3aa: CASSPSTAPGGGYTF
CDR3nt: TGTGCCAGCAGTCCCTCGACAGCTCCAGGGGGGGGCTACACCTTC

abundance: NA
d_gene: TRBD1
j_gene: TRBJ1-2
v_gene: TRBV5-1
CDR3aa: CASSLGTGGAGGGYTF
CDR3nt: TGCGCCAGCAGCCTCGGGACAGGGGGCGCCGGCGGAGGCTACACCTTC

abundance: NA
d_gene: TRBD1
j_gene: TRBJ1-2
v_gene: TRBV7-8
CDR3aa: CASSLAGQGGYGYTF
CDR3nt: TGTGCCAGCAGCTTAGCAGGACAGGGAGGCTATGGCTACACCTTC

abundance: NA
d_gene: NA
j_gene: TRBJ1-4
v_gene: TRBV5-8
CDR3aa: CASSPRHRDHEKLFF
CDR3nt: TGTGCCAGCAGTCCGAGGCACAGGGACCATGAAAAACTGTTTTTT

abundance: NA
d_gene: TRBD2
j_gene: TRBJ2-2
v_gene: TRBV7-9
CDR3aa: CASSLFPGTRGGGAGELFF
CDR3nt: TGTGCCAGCAGCTTATTCCCCGGTACTCGCGGGGGGGGCGCCGGGGAGCTGTTTTTT

abundance: few
d_gene: TRBD1
j_gene: TRBJ1-2
v_gene: TRBV29-1
CDR3aa: CSVPGQGQTF
CDR3nt: TGCAGCGTTCCCGGACAGGGGCAAACCTTC

abundance: few
d_gene: TRBD1
j_gene: TRBJ2-7
v_gene: TRBV15
CDR3aa: CATSVRTGKYEQYF
CDR3nt: TGTGCCACCAGCGTTCGGACAGGGAAATACGAGCAGTACTTC

abundance: NA
d_gene: NA
j_gene: TRBJ1-4
v_gene: TRBV28
CDR3aa: CASRDGQLWDEKLFF
CDR3nt: TGTGCCAGCAGGGACGGACAGTTGTGGGATGAAAAACTGTTTTTT

abundance: few
d_gene: TRBD2
j_gene: TRBJ2-2
v_gene: TRBV29-1
CDR3aa: CSVRGLAGGIGELFF
CDR3nt: TGCAGCGTTAGGGGACTAGCGGGAGGCATCGGGGAGCTGTTTTTT

abundance: NA
d_gene: TRBD2
j_gene: TRBJ2-2
v_gene: TRBV11-2
CDR3aa: CASNLFGGGLGELFF
CDR3nt: TGTGCCAGCAATTTGTTTGGCGGGGGGCTGGGGGAGCTGTTTTTT

abundance: NA
d_gene: NA
j_gene: TRBJ2-3
v_gene: TRBV28
CDR3aa: CASSFPRVGGAGMGTDTQYF
CDR3nt: TGTGCCAGCAGTTTTCCAAGGGTAGGGGGCGCGGGGATGGGCACAGATACGCAGTATTTT

abundance: NA
d_gene: TRBD1
j_gene: TRBJ1-4
v_gene: TRBV7-9
CDR3aa: CASSLGRAGGGEKLFF
CDR3nt: TGTGCCAGCAGCTTAGGACGGGCAGGGGGAGGTGAAAAACTGTTTTTT

abundance: once
d_gene: NA
j_gene: TRBJ1-3
v_gene: TRBV18
CDR3aa: CASSPLPPPNVGNTIYF
CDR3nt: TGTGCCAGCTCACCACTCCCGCCGCCTAATGTAGGAAACACCATATATTTT

abundance: NA
d_gene: NA
j_gene: TRBJ2-1
v_gene: TRBV28
CDR3aa: CASSFGGLYNEQFF
CDR3nt: TGTGCCAGCAGTTTCGGCGGACTATACAATGAGCAGTTCTTC

abundance: few
d_gene: NA
j_gene: TRBJ2-1
v_gene: TRBV7-2
CDR3aa: CASSRNRDNEQFF
CDR3nt: TGTGCCAGCAGCCGCAACAGGGACAATGAGCAGTTCTTC

abundance: once
d_gene: NA
j_gene: TRBJ1-3
v_gene: TRBV18
CDR3aa: CASSLGQLGNTIYF
CDR3nt: TGTGCCAGCTCACTTGGACAGCTTGGAAACACCATATATTTT

abundance: NA
d_gene: NA
j_gene: TRBJ1-2
v_gene: TRBV28
CDR3aa: CASSYEGPLGYTF
CDR3nt: TGTGCCAGCAGTTATGAGGGCCCCCTTGGCTACACCTTC

abundance: NA
d_gene: NA
j_gene: TRBJ2-7
v_gene: TRBV7-9
CDR3aa: CASSRGEGPDEQYF
CDR3nt: TGTGCCAGCAGCAGGGGGGAGGGACCGGACGAGCAGTACTTC

abundance: NA
d_gene: NA
j_gene: TRBJ1-1
v_gene: TRBV29-1
CDR3aa: CSVVSWDKGSEAFF
CDR3nt: TGCAGCGTTGTAAGCTGGGACAAAGGCTCTGAAGCTTTCTTT

abundance: once
d_gene: NA
j_gene: TRBJ1-4
v_gene: TRBV18
CDR3aa: CASSPPLSKPATNEKLFF
CDR3nt: TGTGCCAGCTCACCACCCTTATCTAAACCTGCAACTAATGAAAAACTGTTTTTT

abundance: few
d_gene: TRBD2
j_gene: TRBJ2-1
v_gene: TRBV7-3
CDR3aa: CASSLRLAARNEQFF
CDR3nt: TGTGCCAGCAGCTTAAGACTAGCCGCTAGGAATGAGCAGTTCTTC

abundance: NA
d_gene: TRBD2
j_gene: TRBJ2-1
v_gene: TRBV11-2
CDR3aa: CASRRASGVYNEQFF
CDR3nt: TGTGCCAGCCGCCGCGCTAGCGGAGTTTACAATGAGCAGTTCTTC

abundance: few
d_gene: TRBD2
j_gene: TRBJ2-2
v_gene: TRBV29-1
CDR3aa: CSVSGGAATGELFF
CDR3nt: TGCAGCGTCAGCGGGGGGGCCGCCACCGGGGAGCTGTTTTTT

abundance: once
d_gene: NA
j_gene: TRBJ1-2
v_gene: TRBV12-3/TRBV12-4
CDR3aa: CASSLSPGDGYTF
CDR3nt: TGTGCCAGCAGTTTAAGTCCAGGGGACGGCTACACCTTC

abundance: NA
d_gene: TRBD1
j_gene: TRBJ2-3
v_gene: TRBV19
CDR3aa: CASRGQGGTDTQYF
CDR3nt: TGTGCCAGTAGGGGACAGGGAGGTACAGATACGCAGTATTTT

abundance: once
d_gene: TRBD1
j_gene: TRBJ2-7
v_gene: TRBV19
CDR3aa: CASRRQGGFMDEQYF
CDR3nt: TGTGCCAGTAGAAGACAGGGGGGCTTCATGGACGAGCAGTACTTC

abundance: NA
d_gene: NA
j_gene: TRBJ2-5
v_gene: TRBV6-1
CDR3aa: CASSEGRVAQETQYF
CDR3nt: TGTGCCAGCAGTGAAGGACGGGTTGCTCAAGAGACCCAGTACTTC

abundance: once
d_gene: NA
j_gene: TRBJ2-5
v_gene: TRBV9
CDR3aa: CASSVDGPGPETQYF
CDR3nt: TGTGCCAGCAGCGTAGACGGACCAGGGCCAGAGACCCAGTACTTC

abundance: NA
d_gene: TRBD1
j_gene: TRBJ2-2
v_gene: TRBV2
CDR3aa: CASVSMTGTNTGELFF
CDR3nt: TGTGCCAGCGTTAGTATGACAGGGACGAACACCGGGGAGCTGTTTTTT

abundance: NA
d_gene: TRBD2
j_gene: TRBJ2-1
v_gene: TRBV19
CDR3aa: CASRTSGGSYNEQFF
CDR3nt: TGTGCCAGTCGGACTAGCGGGGGCTCCTACAATGAGCAGTTCTTC

abundance: NA
d_gene: NA
j_gene: TRBJ2-7
v_gene: TRBV10-3
CDR3aa: CAISEPVTSYEQYF
CDR3nt: TGTGCCATCAGTGAGCCCGTGACTTCCTACGAGCAGTACTTC

abundance: NA
d_gene: NA
j_gene: TRBJ1-3
v_gene: TRBV20-1
CDR3aa: CSALYGDTIYF
CDR3nt: TGCAGTGCTCTCTACGGGGACACCATATATTTT

abundance: NA
d_gene: TRBD1
j_gene: TRBJ2-2
v_gene: TRBV7-8
CDR3aa: CASSEWTGPGATGELFF
CDR3nt: TGTGCCAGCAGCGAATGGACAGGGCCGGGGGCCACCGGGGAGCTGTTTTTT

abundance: NA
d_gene: TRBD2
j_gene: TRBJ2-1
v_gene: TRBV7-8
CDR3aa: CASSLRTSGAHNEQFF
CDR3nt: TGTGCCAGCAGCTTACGGACTAGCGGGGCCCACAATGAGCAGTTCTTC

abundance: NA
d_gene: TRBD1
j_gene: TRBJ1-2
v_gene: TRBV5-1
CDR3aa: CASSPPGQGYGYTF
CDR3nt: TGCGCCAGCAGCCCTCCGGGACAGGGGTATGGCTACACCTTC

abundance: NA
d_gene: NA
j_gene: TRBJ1-1
v_gene: TRBV5-1
CDR3aa: CASSYTRGQTNTEAFF
CDR3nt: TGCGCCAGCAGCTATACTCGCGGACAGACTAACACTGAAGCTTTCTTT

abundance: NA
d_gene: NA
j_gene: TRBJ1-2
v_gene: TRBV27
CDR3aa: CASSGTPTNYGYTF
CDR3nt: TGTGCCAGCAGCGGGACACCCACCAACTATGGCTACACCTTC

abundance: NA
d_gene: TRBD2
j_gene: TRBJ2-3
v_gene: TRBV5-1
CDR3aa: CASSWPGTSGGAIDTQYF
CDR3nt: TGCGCCAGCAGCTGGCCCGGGACTAGCGGGGGGGCGATAGATACGCAGTATTTT

abundance: NA
d_gene: NA
j_gene: TRBJ1-5
v_gene: TRBV3-1/TRBV3-2
CDR3aa: CASGHRSNQPQHF
CDR3nt: TGTGCCAGCGGGCACCGGAGCAATCAGCCCCAGCATTTT

abundance: NA
d_gene: TRBD1
j_gene: TRBJ1-5
v_gene: TRBV4-1
CDR3aa: CASSGGRWDRDVNQPQHF
CDR3nt: TGCGCCAGCAGCGGAGGTAGATGGGACAGGGACGTCAATCAGCCCCAGCATTTT

abundance: NA
d_gene: NA
j_gene: TRBJ2-1
v_gene: TRBV11-3
CDR3aa: CASSLGPSGAEQFF
CDR3nt: TGTGCCAGCAGCTTAGGGCCCAGTGGGGCTGAGCAGTTCTTC

abundance: NA
d_gene: NA
j_gene: TRBJ2-5
v_gene: TRBV5-8
CDR3aa: CASSNDFAGSQETQYF
CDR3nt: TGTGCCAGCAGCAACGACTTCGCGGGGTCCCAAGAGACCCAGTACTTC

abundance: once
d_gene: NA
j_gene: TRBJ1-3
v_gene: TRBV27
CDR3aa: CASSLSLGNTIYF
CDR3nt: TGTGCCAGCAGTCTTTCCCTGGGAAACACCATATATTTT

abundance: NA
d_gene: NA
j_gene: TRBJ1-2
v_gene: TRBV18
CDR3aa: CASSPLEGRGYTF
CDR3nt: TGTGCCAGCTCACCACTGGAGGGCAGGGGCTACACCTTC

abundance: NA
d_gene: NA
j_gene: TRBJ2-6
v_gene: TRBV25-1
CDR3aa: CASSERAGLGTGANVLTF
CDR3nt: TGTGCCAGCAGTGAACGAGCAGGTTTAGGAACTGGGGCCAACGTCCTGACTTTC

abundance: NA
d_gene: TRBD2
j_gene: TRBJ2-1
v_gene: TRBV12-5
CDR3aa: CASGASGVTMSSYNEQFF
CDR3nt: TGTGCTAGTGGTGCTAGCGGGGTGACGATGAGCTCCTACAATGAGCAGTTCTTC

abundance: once
d_gene: NA
j_gene: TRBJ1-1
v_gene: TRBV7-9
CDR3aa: CASSDASGSIRTEAFF
CDR3nt: TGTGCCAGCAGCGACGCCTCCGGGTCCATACGCACTGAAGCTTTCTTT

abundance: NA
d_gene: NA
j_gene: TRBJ1-1
v_gene: TRBV28
CDR3aa: CASSNRITEAFF
CDR3nt: TGTGCCAGCAGCAACAGAATTACTGAAGCTTTCTTT

abundance: NA
d_gene: TRBD2
j_gene: TRBJ2-5
v_gene: TRBV20-1
CDR3aa: CSASRLAETPKETQYF
CDR3nt: TGCAGTGCTAGTCGACTAGCGGAGACCCCCAAGGAGACCCAGTACTTC

abundance: NA
d_gene: NA
j_gene: TRBJ2-3
v_gene: TRBV6-5
CDR3aa: CASSSLAVYTDTQYF
CDR3nt: TGTGCCAGCAGTTCGTTAGCGGTTTACACAGATACGCAGTATTTT

abundance: NA
d_gene: TRBD1
j_gene: TRBJ1-2
v_gene: TRBV5-1
CDR3aa: CASSPTGGSDGYTF
CDR3nt: TGCGCCAGCAGTCCGACAGGGGGTAGCGATGGCTACACCTTC

abundance: once
d_gene: NA
j_gene: TRBJ1-4
v_gene: TRBV3-1/TRBV3-2
CDR3aa: CASSQDPWENEKLFF
CDR3nt: TGTGCCAGCAGCCAAGACCCATGGGAGAATGAAAAACTGTTTTTT